This record concerns one T cell receptor beta chain sequence. Its antigen is currently not known. Base-call qualities are not available, and no considerably larger clone is one nucleotide away. The data stem from a study of blood T cell repertoires in COVID-19 (dated by TCRdb to the early 2020s). Background on the whole study: Collaborator samples came from the United States, Italy and Spain and covered acute and convalescent phases of COVID-19. The material from the prospective study consisted of cDNA or gDNA derived from T cells, B-cell-depleted T cells, or PBMCs. The dataset comprised deeply sampled blood TCRbeta repertoires from subjects exposed to, actively infected with, or recovered from COVID-19. The repertoires were released in a freely available public database intended as a resource for research on the immune response to SARS-CoV-2. The samples were drawn from two sources: the first 160 participants of the ongoing ImmuneRACE study, and fewer than 1,500 subjects contributed by 6 global collaborators. Sample metadata almost always included a de-identified subject ID, COVID-19 status, age in years and sex. Where available, HLA class I and class II types were taken from metadata supplied by the sample provider and were not determined by assay-based typing. The full study reports these points: The amount of clinical and demographic metadata varied by source and participant and was provided uncurated.

TCRbeta CDR3 regions were amplified from genomic DNA using the immunoSEQ Assay, a bias-controlled multiplex PCR. The original methods were these. Nucleated cell counts per sample were estimated from amplification of reference gene primers within the assay. To quantify the absolute abundance of each unique TCRbeta CDR3 rearrangement, sequence reads were collapsed and filtered. For each sample, productive Simpson clonality was calculated by taking the square root of Simpson's diversity index across productive rearrangements. Imported from immuneACCESS, the table was reduced by TCRdb to in-frame sequences with V and J called. These copies leave out some clones; in studies compared against another copy, an unresolved V gene accounts for under half, and the cause of the remainder is not known. The V and J calls and clone size come from that table; D and trimming were worked out from the DNA. This sample gives about 100,000 clones in total; around four fifths of them show up just once. The ten largest clones add up to approximately 30% of the sample.

Each collaborating institution followed its own protocols to collect whole blood in K2EDTA tubes. For TCRbeta analysis, collaborators shipped samples as frozen whole blood, isolated PBMCs, or DNA extracted from either of those sample types. For CDR1 and CDR2, the germline V gene lists SQVTM and ANQGSEA. The CDR3 contains 12 residues, cysteine and phenylalanine counted. The retained sequence is limited to the CDR3, 36 bases, with the frame set at the first base. Unmatched junction bases come to 6, with V trimmed by 4 bases and J by 7 bases. The sequenced sample was peripheral blood. The receptor chain draws on TRBV29-1 and TRBJ1-2, with 7 bases aligning to TRBD1. The origin of this receptor is a man in his sixties or seventies with active or convalescent COVID-19. The nucleotide sequence reads TGCAGCGTTGTGAGGGGGCAAAGTGGCTACACCTTC. Translated, it reads CSVVRGQSGYTF.